One and the same sample provided the 27 T cell receptor beta chains below, sequenced in a study of T cells in localized non-small cell lung cancer (dated by TCRdb to the early 2020s). Receptor libraries were prepared by the immunoSEQ multiplex PCR assay. The table comes from immuneACCESS by way of TCRdb, which keeps in-frame sequences with V and J called. Part of the clones is missing from these tables; in studies checked, under half for an unresolved V gene and the rest for unknown reasons. This sample has some 52,000 clones in its table, and just over 85% of those were observed once. The ten largest make up 18% of the sample. This specimen was peripheral blood, taken before any cancer treatment. These receptors were taken from a male donor older than 55 with stage III squamous cell lung carcinoma.

This sequence joins TRBV2 and TRBJ1-4; D gene uncertain. V dropped 4 bases and J dropped 5 bases, with 8 bases sitting between them. Germline-derived CDR1 and CDR2 are SNHLY and FYNNEI. CDR3 length: 13 amino acids. CDR3 DNA sequence: TGTGCCAGCAGTGTTTCAGAGAATGAAAAACTGTTTTTT. This gives the protein CASSVSENEKLFF.

V and J are TRBV5-1 and TRBJ2-3; 12 bases are shared with TRBD2. Trimming cost V 3 bases and J 4 bases; bases outside gene matches: 6. CDR1 is SGHRS, CDR2 YFSETQ, per germline. The CDR3 is made up of 16 amino acids. The CDR3 sequence: CASSSPTSGSPDTQYF. The CDR3 DNA sequence: TGCGCCAGCAGCTCCCCGACTAGCGGGAGTCCAGATACGCAGTATTTT.

The J gene is TRBJ2-7, the V gene TRBV18, with D unclear. Germline loops: CDR1 KGHSH, CDR2 LQKENI. V lost 3 bases and J lost 3, with 6 bases in between. This CDR3 has 12 amino acids. As DNA, the CDR3 is TGTGCCAGCTCACCCCTTGGCTACGAGCAGTACTTC. Translating gives CASSPLGYEQYF.

The J gene is TRBJ1-2, the V gene TRBV28, with 8 bases identical to TRBD1. The CDR3 runs 15 residues. The trim removed 4 bases at V and 7 bases at J, leaving 11 bases unmatched. Looked up from germline, CDR1 is MDHEN and CDR2 is SYDVKM. The chain's CDR3 is CASSSPDRATFGYTF. CDR3 nucleotides: TGTGCCAGCAGTTCCCCGGACAGGGCCACTTTTGGCTACACCTTC.

The V gene is TRBV5-1, the J gene TRBJ2-2; the D is unclear. Per the germline V gene, CDR1 is SGHRS and CDR2 is YFSETQ. The CDR3 sequence is 16 residues long. Trimming pared 2 bases from V and 1 base from J, leaving 12 bases between. CDR3 nucleotide sequence: TGCGCCAGCAGCTTTATTAGGCTAGAGAACACCGGGGAGCTGTTTTTT. This translates into CASSFIRLENTGELFF. The entire variable domain, with the rest obtained from reference TRBV5-1 and TRBJ2-2, is as follows: KAGVTQTPRYLIKTRGQQVTLSCSPISGHRSVSWYQQTPGQGLQFLFEYFSETQRNKGNFPGRFSGRQFSNSRSEMNVSTLELGDSALYLCASSFIRLENTGELFFGEGSRLTVL.

V gene TRBV10-2 combines with J gene TRBJ2-5; D is possibly TRBD1 (6 bases). Trimming stripped 8 bases from V and 2 bases from J, with 18 bases between. CDR1 is WSHSY and CDR2 is SAAADI in the germline V gene. The CDR3 runs 15 residues. CDR3 region: CASLLPAGAQETQYF. In DNA, the CDR3 is TGCGCCAGCCTGCTCCCGGCAGGGGCACAAGAGACCCAGTACTTC.

Here the CDR3 DNA reads TGTGCCAGCAGTTTAGAGAGGCGAGACGCTGGGGCCAACGTCCTGACTTTC. Protein sequence: CASSLERRDAGANVLTF. The V and J genes are TRBV27 and TRBJ2-6; D unresolved. This CDR3 has 17 residues. Trimming removed 2 bases at V and 2 bases at J, with 13 bases between. From germline, CDR1 is MNHEY and CDR2 SMNVEV (reference sequence).

In this sample, this clone turned up once. The chain has TRBV18 and TRBJ1-1; D not resolved. V lost 2 bases and J 2 bases, leaving 6 bases between the germline ends. Germline V CDR1 and CDR2: KGHSH, LQKENI. This CDR3 is 13 amino acids long. The CDR3 loop is CASSPVRNTEAFF. DNA of the CDR3: TGTGCCAGCTCACCAGTGAGAAACACTGAAGCTTTCTTT.

The V and J genes are TRBV9 and TRBJ1-6; D perhaps matches TRBD1 (6 bases). V dropped 0 bases and J dropped 7 bases, with 14 bases sitting between them. This CDR3 has 16 residues. Germline V gives CDR1 SGDLS, CDR2 YYNGEE. CDR3 nucleotide sequence: TGTGCCAGCAGCGTAGCGGTCGGGACACCCAATTCACCCCTCCACTTT. Its protein product is CASSVAVGTPNSPLHF. The variable domain in full, with the rest retrieved from reference TRBV9 and TRBJ1-6, is DSGVTQTPKHLITATGQRVTLRCSPRSGDLSVYWYQQSLDQGLQFLIQYYNGEERAKGNILERFSAQQFPDLHSELNLSSLELGDSALYFCASSVAVGTPNSPLHFGNGTRLTVT.

V usage is TRBV13 and J usage is TRBJ2-3, with TRBD2 matching over 9 bases. The V gene end was trimmed by 5 bases and the J gene end by 1 base; junction bases not matched to a gene: 10. Germline assignment: CDR1 PRHDT and CDR2 FYEKMQ (reference sequence). This CDR3 has 17 residues. DNA for the CDR3: TGTGCCAGCAGCGGGACTAGCCCGCAAACCCGCACAGATACGCAGTATTTT. It specifies CASSGTSPQTRTDTQYF.

The rearrangement links TRBV7-9 to TRBJ1-4; tentatively, D is TRBD1 (5 bases). V gave up 7 bases and J gave up 0 bases, with 9 bases separating them. Germline CDR1 is SEHNR and CDR2 is FQNEAQ (reference sequence). The CDR3 has 14 amino acids. The CDR3: CASNRGATNEKLFF. In DNA form, the CDR3 reads TGTGCCAGCAACCGGGGGGCAACTAATGAAAAACTGTTTTTT.

The V and J genes are TRBV15 and TRBJ1-5; 12 bases fit TRBD1. Unmatched junction bases numbered 8, after V lost 5 bases and J lost 6 bases. The CDR3 consists of 16 residues. Germline CDR1 and CDR2: LNHNV and YYDKDF (reference sequence). In DNA, the CDR3 is TGTGCCACCAGCCGCCCCGCGGGACAGGGGGCTCAGCCCCAGCATTTT. Its translation is CATSRPAGQGAQPQHF.

The chain links TRBV6-6 to TRBJ2-7, with TRBD1 identical over 7 bases. With V trimmed by 6 bases and J by 2 bases, 7 bases remained unmatched. Germline V gene lookup returns CDR1 MNHNY and CDR2 SVGAGI (reference sequence). The CDR3 is 14 amino acids. This chain's CDR3 is CASRNGQAAYEQYF. DNA of the CDR3: TGTGCCAGCAGGAATGGACAGGCAGCCTACGAGCAGTACTTC.

This chain joins TRBV5-8 and TRBJ2-7; D might be TRBD1 or TRBD2, each matching 5 bases. Between the trimmed V and J ends, which lost 3 bases and 1 base, there was a span of 20 bases. The CDR3 has 17 amino acids. From germline, CDR1 is SGHTS and CDR2 YDEGEE. In nucleotides, the CDR3 is TGTGCCAGCAGCTCCACCCCCGGGGCAGTCCCTTCCTACGAGCAGTACTTC. This gives the protein CASSSTPGAVPSYEQYF.

The CDR3 DNA follows: TGCGCCAGCAGCTTGGGGCTAGGATACTACAATGAGCAGTTCTTC. As protein: CASSLGLGYYNEQFF. The J gene is TRBJ2-1, the V gene TRBV5-1; D gene uncertain. The V end was cut by 0 bases, the J end by 3 bases, with 10 bases between. The CDR3 consists of 15 residues. The V gene's germline CDR1 is SGHRS and CDR2 YFSETQ.

This chain joins TRBV29-1 and TRBJ1-2, with TRBD1 as a possible D gene (5 bases). CDR1 is SQVTM and CDR2 is ANQGSEA in the germline V gene. The CDR3 is 11 amino acids. V was pared by 7 bases and J by 5 bases, with 11 bases between. This chain's CDR3 is CSAEGFYGYTF. The CDR3 DNA reads as TGCAGCGCTGAGGGGTTTTATGGCTACACCTTC.

V gene TRBV15 combines with J gene TRBJ1-4, with D perhaps TRBD1 (5 bases). The CDR3 is 16 amino acids. Germline assignment: CDR1 LNHNV and CDR2 YYDKDF (reference sequence). V shed 0 bases and J shed 8 bases, with 16 bases lying between them. The CDR3, as DNA: TGTGCCACCAGCAGAGATCCCGCAGGGTCTAGGGAAAAACTGTTTTTT. This sequence encodes CATSRDPAGSREKLFF.

This clone was counted a single time. The V gene is TRBV5-1, the J gene TRBJ2-7, with 11 bases aligning to TRBD2. The length of the CDR3 is 15 residues. CDR1 and CDR2 (germline): SGHRS, YFSETQ. V gave up 0 bases and J gave up 4 bases; unmatched junction bases: 3. CDR3 in amino acids: CASSLVASGGYEQYF. The CDR3 nucleotides are TGCGCCAGCAGCTTGGTGGCTAGCGGGGGGTACGAGCAGTACTTC. Full variable domain (rest looked up from reference TRBV5-1 and TRBJ2-7): KAGVTQTPRYLIKTRGQQVTLSCSPISGHRSVSWYQQTPGQGLQFLFEYFSETQRNKGNFPGRFSGRQFSNSRSEMNVSTLELGDSALYLCASSLVASGGYEQYFGPGTRLTVT.

The genes are TRBV19 and TRBJ1-1; 10 bases align to TRBD1. The CDR3 length is 14 residues. V was clipped by 7 bases and J by 3 bases; unmatched bases: 5. Germline-derived CDR1 and CDR2 are LNHDA and SQIVND (reference sequence). The DNA of the CDR3 is TGTGCCAGTATGGTAGACAGGGGGCACACTGAAGCTTTCTTT. Protein product: CASMVDRGHTEAFF.

The V gene is TRBV4-2, the J gene TRBJ2-2; D remains unclear. CDR3 length: 15 amino acids. The germline CDR1 and CDR2 sequences are LGHNA and YNFKEQ. V lost 0 bases and J 11 bases, leaving 16 bases between the germline ends. The CDR3 DNA is TGTGCCAGCAGCCAAGATTTGGCCGGAGAAGAAGAGCTGTTTTTT. Protein product: CASSQDLAGEEELFF.

J is TRBJ1-1 and V is TRBV7-3; the D gene is possibly TRBD1 (6 bases). The germline gives CDR1 SGHTA, CDR2 FQGTGA. V lost 2 bases and J 4 bases, leaving 14 bases between the germline ends. CDR3 length equals 15 residues. CDR3 nucleotide sequence: TGTGCCAGCAGCTTAGGGACATCTAGGGGCACTGAAGCTTTCTTT. Translation gives CASSLGTSRGTEAFF.

This clone was counted once. V gene TRBV10-3 combines with J gene TRBJ2-1; 8 positions match TRBD1. The CDR3 sequence is 13 residues long. The V gene end was trimmed by 7 bases and the J gene end by 8 bases; junction bases not matched to a gene: 7. Germline V gives CDR1 ENHRY, CDR2 SYGVKD. CDR3 in DNA: TGTGCCATCACCTCGGACAGGGCCGATGAGCAGTTCTTC. Translated, it gives CAITSDRADEQFF.

The genes are TRBV7-9 and TRBJ2-3; no definite D call. Trimming left V 5 bases short and J 4 bases short, with 16 bases between. The V gene's germline CDR1 is SEHNR and CDR2 FQNEAQ (reference sequence). CDR3 size: 15 residues. The CDR3 sequence is CASSPQTIQADTQYF. The CDR3 bases are TGTGCCAGCAGCCCCCAAACCATTCAGGCAGATACGCAGTATTTT.

The V call is TRBV11-2, the J call TRBJ2-3, with a possible D match to TRBD1 (5 bases). Trimming took 3 bases from V and 3 from J, leaving 7 bases between them. In germline, CDR1 is SGHAT, CDR2 FQNNGV. The CDR3 has 13 amino acids. The CDR3 loop is CASSFRETDTQYF. The CDR3 DNA follows: TGTGCCAGCAGCTTCAGGGAAACAGATACGCAGTATTTT.

This rearrangement joins TRBV18 to TRBJ1-6; no definite D call. The V gene lost 3 bases and the J gene lost 7 bases, with 13 bases spanning the gap. Germline assignment: CDR1 KGHSH and CDR2 LQKENI. The CDR3 totals 15 residues. The CDR3 nucleotides are TGTGCCAGCTCACCTAGATCAGTTGAGAATTCACCCCTCCACTTT. Translated, it gives CASSPRSVENSPLHF.

The CDR3 DNA sequence: TGTGCCAGCACCAAACGGGGGGGGGCCTATGGCTACACCTTC. Amino acids: CASTKRGGAYGYTF. This sequence joins TRBV6-6 and TRBJ1-2; TRBD1 is a possible D gene (6 bases). Trimming removed 7 bases at V and 4 bases at J, with 16 bases between. The CDR3 extends over 14 amino acids. CDR1 and CDR2 (germline): MNHNY, SVGAGI (reference sequence).

V gene TRBV27 combines with J gene TRBJ1-2, with TRBD1 matching over 7 bases. V shed 3 bases and J 4 bases; nucleotides not matched to a gene: 14. The germline V gene encodes CDR1 MNHEY and CDR2 SMNVEV (reference sequence). The CDR3 sequence is 17 residues long. CDR3 in amino acids: CASSFISGGRGAYGYTF. The CDR3 DNA is TGTGCCAGCAGTTTTATTTCCGGCGGCAGGGGGGCCTATGGCTACACCTTC.